The 32 T cell receptor beta chains reported below all come from one sample, sequenced in a study of Ad26.COV2.S vaccination and SARS-CoV-2 variants. Sample treatment: roughly 20 received Ad26.COV2.S at low or high dose, single or two shots; 5 received placebo; per-sample allocation not given. Day 63 after the first vaccine or placebo injection was the time point for sampling. Sequencing was performed with immunoSEQ multiplex PCR; in TCRdb, only in-frame clones are kept and a portion is missing. The table includes approximately 360,000 clones, roughly four fifths detected once. The source material was peripheral blood, sampled in a trial of Ad26.COV2.S vaccine versus placebo. These receptors were obtained from a person between 18 and 65 years old who received the Ad26.COV2.S COVID-19 vaccine or a placebo.

DNA for the CDR3: TGTGCCAGCAGCTTAAGCTCCCTAGCGGGAGGGATGGAGACCCAGTACTTC. Encoded protein: CASSLSSLAGGMETQYF. V is TRBV11-2 and J is TRBJ2-5; 12 bases fit TRBD2. Germline CDR1 and CDR2: SGHAT and FQNNGV. The CDR3 spans 17 residues. V lost 2 bases and J lost 5; bases outside the gene matches: 9. Supplemented by reference TRBV11-2 and TRBJ2-5, the full variable domain reads EAGVAQSPRYKIIEKRQSVAFWCNPISGHATLYWYQQILGQGPKLLIQFQNNGVVDDSQLPKDRFSAERLKGVDSTLKIQPAKLEDSAVYLCASSLSSLAGGMETQYFGPGTRLLVL.

The chain joins TRBV19 to TRBJ1-5; tentatively, D is TRBD1 (6 bases). Trimming took off 3 bases at V and 5 bases at J, with 11 bases between the two ends. CDR3 length equals 14 residues. Per the germline V gene, CDR1 is LNHDA and CDR2 is SQIVND (reference sequence). The CDR3 protein is CASSISGVDQPQHF. CDR3 coding DNA: TGTGCCAGTAGTATCTCAGGGGTGGATCAGCCCCAGCATTTT.

The chain is built from TRBV19 and TRBJ1-5; 7 nucleotides agree with TRBD1. CDR1 LNHDA and CDR2 SQIVND come from the germline V gene (reference sequence). The CDR3 is 16 residues long. Trimming took 11 bases from V and 3 from J; bases not matched to a gene: 16. CDR3 sequence (DNA): TGTGCCTCAACTCGTTTCCGGGACAGCTCCAATCAGCCCCAGCATTTT. Translated: CASTRFRDSSNQPQHF.

This rearrangement joins TRBV5-1 to TRBJ1-1; TRBD1 matches at 8 bases. The CDR3 has 14 residues. CDR1 is SGHRS, CDR2 YFSETQ, per germline. Unmatched junction bases numbered 2, after V lost 3 bases and J lost 1 base. Here the CDR3 DNA reads TGCGCCAGCAGCTGGGGGACAGGGAACACTGAAGCTTTCTTT. Translation gives CASSWGTGNTEAFF.

The chain combines TRBV9 with TRBJ2-1; 7 positions match TRBD2. The CDR3 extends over 16 amino acids. Germline V gene lookup returns CDR1 SGDLS and CDR2 YYNGEE. V dropped 0 bases and J dropped 3; count of bases not matched to a gene: 6. The CDR3 protein is CASSVEGLADYNEQFF. The CDR3, as DNA: TGTGCCAGCAGCGTAGAAGGTCTAGCGGACTACAATGAGCAGTTCTTC.

The genes are TRBV5-6 and TRBJ1-1; a possible D gene is TRBD1 (5 bases). CDR3 length equals 14 residues. V gave up 4 bases and J gave up 3 bases, with 13 bases separating them. CDR1 SGHDT and CDR2 YYEEEE come from the germline V gene. The CDR3 DNA follows: TGTGCCAGCAGCCTCGGGGGGTTCGACACTGAAGCTTTCTTT. This codes for CASSLGGFDTEAFF.

V and J are TRBV6-2 or TRBV6-3 and TRBJ1-2; no clear D. CDR1 and CDR2 (germline): MNHEY, SVGEGT. The germline V and J ends were trimmed by 4 bases and 5 bases, with 14 bases remaining between them. The CDR3 length is 14 residues. DNA of the CDR3: TGTGCCAGCAGTTCCTCAAGGGTCCTTTATGGCTACACCTTC. It yields the protein CASSSSRVLYGYTF.

The chain joins TRBV6-6 to TRBJ2-7; possibly TRBD2 for D (6 bases). Trimming stripped 6 bases from V and 5 bases from J, with 23 bases between. The length of the CDR3 is 16 residues. Germline V lookup: CDR1 MNHNY, CDR2 SVGAGI (reference sequence). CDR3 nucleotides: TGTGCCAGCAGCGGGACCGGGATCGGGAGTGTGAACGAGCAGTACTTC. It translates to CASSGTGIGSVNEQYF.

The V and J genes are TRBV13 and TRBJ2-7; 10 bases map to TRBD1. The CDR3 has 14 residues. V shed 3 bases, J shed 4 bases, and the junction held 3 bases outside the gene matches. Germline values: CDR1 PRHDT, CDR2 FYEKMQ (reference sequence). The CDR3 DNA sequence: TGTGCCAGCAGCTTTCCGGGACAGGGGTACGAGCAGTACTTC. Protein: CASSFPGQGYEQYF.

V and J are TRBV25-1 and TRBJ1-1; D remains unclear. There are 13 residues in the CDR3. Germline lookup yields CDR1 MGHDK and CDR2 SYGVNS. The CDR3 spells CARRALMNTEAFF. DNA of the CDR3: TGTGCTAGGAGAGCCTTGATGAACACTGAAGCTTTCTTT.

This rearrangement joins TRBV28 to TRBJ1-2; unclear D gene. The CDR3 totals 11 residues. CDR1 is MDHEN and CDR2 is SYDVKM in the germline V gene. The germline V and J ends were trimmed by 10 bases and 8 bases, with 14 bases remaining between them. The CDR3 loop is CAILDRRGYTF. CDR3 sequence (DNA): TGTGCCATTCTGGACCGGAGAGGCTACACCTTC.

This rearrangement joins TRBV4-1 to TRBJ2-5; 10 nucleotides agree with TRBD2. Germline lookup yields CDR1 MGHRA and CDR2 YSYEKL. The CDR3 sequence is 16 residues long. V lost 1 base and J lost 4; bases outside the gene matches: 6. In DNA form, the CDR3 reads TGCGCCAGCAGCCAAGGACCAGCGGGAGGGTTAGAGACCCAGTACTTC. Translated: CASSQGPAGGLETQYF.

The J gene is TRBJ1-2, the V gene TRBV9, with D possibly matching TRBD1 (6 bases). This CDR3 contains 15 residues. Germline V lookup: CDR1 SGDLS, CDR2 YYNGEE. Trimming cost V 0 bases and J 3 bases, with 12 bases left between them. The CDR3 reads CASSVAGDNHYGYTF. In nucleotides, the CDR3 is TGTGCCAGCAGCGTAGCTGGGGACAACCACTATGGCTACACCTTC.

The chain couples TRBV30 to TRBJ2-1; D perhaps matches TRBD2 (6 bases). V shed 0 bases and J shed 14 bases, with 11 bases lying between them. Per germline, CDR1 GTSNPN and CDR2 SVGIG (reference sequence). This CDR3 has 11 residues. Here the CDR3 reads CAWSVLEREFF. For the CDR3, the DNA is TGTGCCTGGAGTGTACTCGAGCGGGAGTTCTTC.

CDR3: CASSPLDYGYTF. CDR3 sequence (DNA): TGTGCCAGCAGTCCGCTGGACTATGGCTACACCTTC. The chain has TRBV6-2 or TRBV6-3 and TRBJ1-2, with D unclear. CDR1 is MNHEY, CDR2 SVGEGT, per germline. Trimming shortened V by 5 bases and J by 3 bases, and 7 bases separated the two germline ends. This CDR3 region has 12 residues.

The chain combines TRBV19 with TRBJ1-5; 10 bases align to TRBD1. The CDR3 has 14 amino acids. Per the germline V gene, CDR1 is LNHDA and CDR2 is SQIVND (reference sequence). V shed 8 bases and J 2 bases; nucleotides not matched to a gene: 3. This CDR3 reads CASDRGQGNQPQHF. The CDR3 DNA reads TGTGCCAGTGACAGGGGGCAAGGCAATCAGCCCCAGCATTTT.

The chain has TRBV27 and TRBJ1-1; the D gene is possibly TRBD1 (6 bases). Germline V CDR1 and CDR2: MNHEY, SMNVEV (reference sequence). With 4 bases removed from V and 0 bases from J, the gap between germline ends came to 12 bases. CDR3 length: 15 residues. The CDR3, as DNA: TGTGCCAGCAGTTCGCCGGGACAACTGAACACTGAAGCTTTCTTT. It encodes CASSSPGQLNTEAFF.

Notes on this clone: The same CDR3 can be traced to other DNA sequences in this sample. J is TRBJ2-7 and V is TRBV6-5; 9 bases fit TRBD1. The germline CDR1 and CDR2 sequences are MNHEY and SVGAGI. With 8 bases clipped from V and 2 bases from J, the junction kept 4 bases outside the gene matches. The CDR3 consists of 13 residues. The CDR3 reads CASSRDRAYEQYF. In DNA form, the CDR3 reads TGTGCCAGCTCCCGGGACAGGGCCTACGAGCAGTACTTC.

V is TRBV2 and J is TRBJ2-7; the match to TRBD1 covers 9 bases. From germline, CDR1 is SNHLY and CDR2 FYNNEI. Germline trimming cut 6 bases from V and 6 bases from J; bases unmatched to any gene: 9. The CDR3 extends over 14 amino acids. CDR3 protein: CASSGQGKPSEQYF. CDR3 in DNA: TGTGCCAGCAGCGGACAGGGGAAGCCCTCCGAGCAGTACTTC.

The CDR3 DNA reads TGTGCCAGCAGCTCACAGACTAGCGGGGGGGCTCCTACGCAGTATTTT. It encodes CASSSQTSGGAPTQYF. The V and J genes are TRBV7-2 and TRBJ2-3, with TRBD2 matching over 14 bases. The CDR3 totals 16 residues. CDR1 is SGHTA, CDR2 FQGNSA, per germline. Trimming took 4 bases from V and 8 from J; bases not matched to a gene: 8. The whole variable domain, remainder taken from reference TRBV7-2 and TRBJ2-3, is GAGVSQSPSNKVTEKGKDVELRCDPISGHTALYWYRQSLGQGLEFLIYFQGNSAPDKSGLPSDRFSAERTGGSVSTLTIQRTQQEDSAVYLCASSSQTSGGAPTQYFGPGTRLTVL.

The genes are TRBV7-9 and TRBJ2-5; possibly TRBD2 for D (6 bases). The length of the CDR3 is 14 residues. Germline V gene sequence: CDR1 SEHNR, CDR2 FQNEAQ (reference sequence). The germline V and J ends were trimmed by 6 bases and 5 bases, with 16 bases remaining between them. The CDR3 loop is CASSLRGFGETQYF. In nucleotides, the CDR3 is TGTGCCAGCAGTCTCCGGGGGTTCGGGGAGACCCAGTACTTC.

This clone was counted a single time. This chain uses TRBV6-5 with TRBJ2-7, with a possible D match to TRBD2 (5 bases). V shed 6 bases and J shed 5 bases, with 17 bases lying between them. There are 14 residues in the CDR3. Germline assignment: CDR1 MNHEY and CDR2 SVGAGI. DNA for the CDR3: TGTGCCAGCAGCTCGACCGATTTGGAGGACGAGCAGTACTTC. This codes for CASSSTDLEDEQYF.

This chain joins TRBV6-6 and TRBJ1-3, with D perhaps TRBD1 (6 bases). Germline V CDR1 and CDR2: MNHNY, SVGAGI (reference sequence). Between the trimmed V and J ends, which lost 0 bases and 0 bases, there was a span of 9 bases. This CDR3 spans 16 amino acids. The CDR3 region has the DNA TGTGCCAGCAGTTACTCGGTAGGGGGCTCTGGAAACACCATATATTTT. Translated: CASSYSVGGSGNTIYF.

With respect to this clone: Other DNA sequences in the same sample also yield this CDR3. The CDR3 region has the DNA TGTGCCAGTAGTCCCCGGGACAGGAATGGCTACACCTTC. The encoded protein is CASSPRDRNGYTF. The J gene is TRBJ1-2, the V gene TRBV19; TRBD1 agrees at 8 bases. With 5 bases clipped from V and 6 bases from J, the junction kept 5 bases outside the gene matches. The CDR3 covers 13 residues. CDR1 is LNHDA, CDR2 SQIVND, per germline (reference sequence).

This chain uses TRBV18 with TRBJ2-1; TRBD1 might be the D (5 bases). Trimming stripped 6 bases from V and 9 bases from J, with 18 bases between. This CDR3 spans 14 amino acids. Germline CDR1 is KGHSH and CDR2 is LQKENI. CDR3 amino acids: CASSPQAQVGEQFF. The CDR3 DNA sequence: TGTGCCAGCTCCCCCCAGGCACAGGTCGGTGAGCAGTTCTTC.

This chain uses TRBV2 with TRBJ2-5, with TRBD2 matching 7 bases. Germline lookup yields CDR1 SNHLY and CDR2 FYNNEI. Losses at the gene ends were 9 bases for V and 4 bases for J; bases not matched to a gene: 14. CDR3 length equals 15 residues. CDR3 protein: CARSTSPGGGETQYF. The CDR3 region has the DNA TGTGCCAGATCGACTAGCCCTGGGGGGGGAGAGACCCAGTACTTC.

This sequence joins TRBV6-5 and TRBJ2-7, with D perhaps matching TRBD1 (6 bases). The CDR3 runs 15 residues. V dropped 6 bases and J dropped 0 bases, with 15 bases sitting between them. From germline, CDR1 is MNHEY and CDR2 SVGAGI. This CDR3 reads CASRPLGTYSYEQYF. The CDR3 region has the DNA TGTGCCAGCAGACCTCTCGGGACATACTCCTACGAGCAGTACTTC.

The chain has TRBV5-1 and TRBJ2-1; no reliable D call. This CDR3 comprises 17 residues. Trimming cost V 3 bases and J 0 bases, with 16 bases left between them. Germline CDR1 SGHRS, CDR2 YFSETQ. The CDR3 loop reads CASSSTLPLISYNEQFF. The CDR3 DNA reads TGCGCCAGCAGCTCGACCCTACCTCTCATCTCCTACAATGAGCAGTTCTTC.

There are a few counts of this clone. J is TRBJ1-1 and V is TRBV3-1 (or the pseudogene TRBV3-2), with D possibly matching TRBD1 (6 bases). Germline assignment: CDR1 LGHDT and CDR2 YNNKEL (reference sequence). Trimming cost V 3 bases and J 5 bases, with 10 bases left between them. This CDR3 has 13 residues. DNA of the CDR3: TGTGCCAGCAGCCAGTCCCAGGGGACTGAAGCTTTCTTT. This codes for CASSQSQGTEAFF.

V gene TRBV4-1 combines with J gene TRBJ2-7; no definite D call. Germline lookup yields CDR1 MGHRA and CDR2 YSYEKL. The CDR3 is made up of 16 amino acids. V was clipped by 5 bases and J by 2 bases, with 19 bases between them. The CDR3 region is CASSTRPRNRPYEQYF. The CDR3 DNA reads as TGCGCCAGCAGCACCAGGCCTCGCAATAGACCCTACGAGCAGTACTTC.

The chain joins TRBV4-2 to TRBJ2-3; perhaps TRBD2 as D (5 bases). V lost 6 bases to trimming and J lost 5 bases, with 18 bases between them. Germline CDR1 LGHNA, CDR2 YNFKEQ. This CDR3 comprises 15 residues. The CDR3 spells CASSRGPGGGDTQYF. CDR3 bases: TGTGCCAGCAGTCGAGGACCCGGTGGAGGAGATACGCAGTATTTT.

The chain employs TRBV5-5 and TRBJ1-2; unclear D gene. Between the trimmed V and J ends, which lost 3 bases and 1 base, there was a span of 7 bases. The CDR3 is made up of 13 amino acids. Per the germline V gene, CDR1 is SGHKS and CDR2 is YYEKEE (reference sequence). CDR3 nucleotide sequence: TGTGCCAGCAGCTCCGACTTTAACTATGGCTACACCTTC. It specifies CASSSDFNYGYTF. Full variable domain (rest looked up from reference TRBV5-5 and TRBJ1-2): DAGVTQSPTHLIKTRGQQVTLRCSPISGHKSVSWYQQVLGQGPQFIFQYYEKEERGRGNFPDRFSARQFPNYSSELNVNALLLGDSALYLCASSSDFNYGYTFGSGTRLTVV.